This entry concerns a single T cell receptor beta chain. Its binding antigen is unknown. The input lacks base qualities; no much larger clone sits a single base away. This entry comes from a study of OX40 agonist ivuxolimab in advanced cancers. For the study in its entirety: Ivuxolimab was an agonistic, fully human IgG2 monoclonal antibody directed against OX40 (CD134), a costimulatory receptor. Of the roughly 52 patients in dose escalation, about 20 had hepatocellular carcinoma, about 15 had melanoma, 9 had renal cell carcinoma and 9 had head and neck cancer. The paper covers the monotherapy dose-escalation part of the phase I ivuxolimab trial, which included N ≈ 50 patients. Intravenous ivuxolimab was administered to patients every 2 weeks at six dose levels: 0.01, 0.1, 0.3, 1.5, 3 and 10 mg/kg. Peripheral TCRbeta sequencing aimed to test whether ivuxolimab altered TCR sequence diversity and caused clonal T-cell expansion. Patients were allowed to have had prior anti-PD-1, anti-PD-L1 or anti-CTLA-4 therapy, and more than 35% of the dose-escalation patients had been treated with checkpoint inhibitors. Partial responses occurred in three dose-escalation patients, of whom one had hepatocellular carcinoma and two had cutaneous melanoma. The dose-escalation cohort was 82.7% male with a mean age of about 54 years, ranging from roughly 20 to 80. Overall study outcomes, separate from this receptor: Which antigens the clonally expanded peripheral T cells were specific for was not determined. At doses from 0.1 to 3.0 mg/kg, clonal expansion was seen in both CD4+ and CD8+ blood T cells between baseline and week 6. After ivuxolimab, more expanded clones were found on average in CD8+ T cells than in CD4+ T cells. In the 0.1-3.0 mg/kg groups, partial responders had among the lowest normalized peripheral clonal expansion, particularly in CD8+ T cells. Low levels of normalized T-cell clonal expansion were also seen in some patients who did not respond.

Genomic DNA was isolated from the sorted cells so that the TCRbeta CDR3 region could be sequenced. The immunoSEQ Assay was used for sequencing of TCRbeta CDR3 regions. As stored in TCRdb, this immuneACCESS dataset retains in-frame rearrangements with V and J assigned. A fraction of the clones does not appear; measured against another copy, unresolved V genes explain less than half of the discrepancy, and the remainder lacks a known reason. Counted in this sample were about 64,000 clones; about 89% of them appeared once. The top ten hold approximately 5.2% of the sample. CDR1 and CDR2 were assigned from the germline V gene as MDHEN and SYDVKM. Including the terminal cysteine and phenylalanine, the CDR3 comprises 11 residues. The read is trimmed to its CDR3 DNA, 33 bases read in frame from base 1. Trimming costs V 5 bases and J 5 bases, and their ends lie 7 bases apart. Patients with a history of autoimmune disease or receiving systemic immunosuppression were excluded from the trial. Peripheral blood for TCR sequencing was drawn from every dose cohort at baseline, at cycle 4 day 1 and at cycle 7 day 1. The samples were taken from a phase I, first-in-human, multicenter, open-label dose-escalation trial of ivuxolimab. Adults with locally advanced or metastatic melanoma, renal cell carcinoma, hepatocellular carcinoma or head and neck squamous cell carcinoma were enrolled in the trial. Before TCR sequencing, CD4+ T cells and CD8+ T cells were sorted from peripheral blood as separate populations.

The chain is made from TRBV28 and TRBJ2-7, with an unclear D gene assignment. This TCR was recovered from an adult with an advanced solid tumor such as melanoma, head and neck, liver or kidney cancer. Sequenced material: CD4+ or CD8+ T cells sorted from blood, taken in a trial of the OX40 agonist ivuxolimab. Read as DNA, the sequence is TGTGCCAGCAGTCCGGCTCACGAGCAGTACTTC. It translates as CASSPAHEQYF.